One sample yielded the 23 T cell receptor beta chains listed below, sequenced in a study of CD8 T cells in Susac syndrome. Random hexamers primed reverse transcription of about 0.45 to 1 ug RNA. TCRdb processed the immunoSEQ multiplex PCR reads anew with MiXCR; each CDR3 protein has one entry. The sample has 120,000 or so distinct CDR3 sequences, nearly 96% seen once. The material sequenced was CD4+ T cells from PBMCs. The receptors originated from a human donor with Susac syndrome.

This clonotype showed up just once. This sequence joins TRBV24-1 and TRBJ2-5, with D uncertain. V lost 0 bases and J lost 4, with 8 bases in between. Germline loops: CDR1 KGHDR, CDR2 SFDVKD. The CDR3 covers 14 residues. The DNA for the CDR3 is TGTGCCACCAGTGATTTGAAATCCCCAGAGACCCAGTACTTC. Its translation is CATSDLKSPETQYF.

The rearrangement joins TRBV20-1 to TRBJ2-7, with 8 bases fitting TRBD1. The germline CDR1 and CDR2 sequences are DFQATT and SNEGSKA (reference sequence). V was pared by 5 bases and J by 3 bases, with 12 bases of the junction left unmatched. The CDR3 is 15 amino acids. The CDR3 bases are TGCAGTGCTCCCCCCGGGACAGGAGTCTACTACGAGCAGTACTTC. This encodes CSAPPGTGVYYEQYF.

V usage is TRBV6-4 and J usage is TRBJ2-3; 9 bases align to TRBD1. Unmatched junction bases numbered 2, after V lost 2 bases and J lost 8 bases. The CDR3 extends over 13 amino acids. Per germline, CDR1 MRHNA and CDR2 SNTAGT. The CDR3 DNA sequence: TGTGCCAGCAGTGACGCGGGACAGGGTACGCAGTATTTT. Translation: CASSDAGQGTQYF.

This chain links TRBV2 with TRBJ2-5; D call uncertain. The CDR3 totals 14 residues. The ends were cut back, 4 bases at V and 5 bases at J, with 14 bases in the middle. Per germline, CDR1 SNHLY and CDR2 FYNNEI. This chain's CDR3 is CASSGATSAETQYF. Here the CDR3 DNA reads TGTGCCAGCAGTGGCGCTACCAGTGCGGAGACCCAGTACTTC.

The rearrangement uses TRBV5-1 and TRBJ1-1; 7 bases are a match to TRBD1. The CDR3 spans 15 residues. Germline V gene data show CDR1 as SGHRS and CDR2 as YFSETQ. With V trimmed by 3 bases and J by 0 bases, 5 bases remained unmatched. Here the CDR3 reads CASSWIGTVNTEAFF. The CDR3 DNA follows: TGCGCCAGCAGCTGGATCGGGACAGTGAACACTGAAGCTTTCTTT.

The rearrangement uses TRBV6-5 and TRBJ2-5, with D tentatively TRBD1 (5 bases). V was clipped by 1 base and J by 2 bases, with 14 bases between them. CDR1 and CDR2 from the germline V gene are MNHEY and SVGAGI. This CDR3 has 16 residues. The CDR3 DNA follows: TGTGCCAGCAGTTACTGGGGCACAGCAAGACAAGAGACCCAGTACTTC. Protein: CASSYWGTARQETQYF.

The gene calls are TRBV29-1 and TRBJ1-1; TRBD1 is a possible D gene (6 bases). The V and J ends lost 7 bases and 3 bases respectively, with 12 bases between them. CDR3 length equals 12 residues. The germline V gene has CDR1 SQVTM and CDR2 ANQGSEA. Here the CDR3 reads CSANTGHTEAFF. The CDR3 DNA follows: TGCAGCGCGAATACAGGGCACACTGAAGCTTTCTTT. Combining the CDR3 with reference TRBV29-1 and TRBJ1-1 gives the whole variable domain SAVISQKPSRDICQRGTSLTIQCQVDSQVTMMFWYRQQPGQSLTLIATANQGSEATYESGFVIDKFPISRPNLTFSTLTVSNMSPEDSSIYLCSANTGHTEAFFGQGTRLTVV.

This rearrangement joins TRBV12-3 or TRBV12-4 to TRBJ2-1, with D possibly being TRBD1 (6 bases). The CDR3 extends over 13 amino acids. V shed 3 bases and J shed 5 bases, with 8 bases lying between them. The CDR3 sequence is CASSLYRDNEQFF. The CDR3 DNA is TGTGCCAGCAGTTTGTACAGGGACAATGAGCAGTTCTTC.

This chain links TRBV7-9 with TRBJ2-1; 14 bases line up with TRBD2. CDR3 length: 15 amino acids. Trimming cost V 5 bases and J 9 bases; bases outside gene matches: 6. CDR1 is SEHNR, CDR2 FQNEAQ, per germline (reference sequence). The CDR3 loop is CASSPGLAGGGEQFF. CDR3 DNA: TGTGCCAGCAGCCCCGGACTAGCGGGAGGAGGTGAGCAGTTCTTC. Based on the CDR3 plus reference TRBV7-9 and TRBJ2-1, the full variable domain is DTGVSQNPRHKITKRGQNVTFRCDPISEHNRLYWYRQTLGQGPEFLTYFQNEAQLEKSRLLSDRFSAERPKGSFSTLEIQRTEQGDSAMYLCASSPGLAGGGEQFFGPGTRLTVL.

V and J are TRBV12-3 or TRBV12-4 and TRBJ2-7; unclear D gene. V shed 9 bases and J shed 6 bases, with 18 bases lying between them. The CDR3 has 13 residues. CDR3 bases: TGTGCCAGTGGTTCGAATAACCCCGGCGAGCAGTACTTC. Its protein product is CASGSNNPGEQYF.

The chain's CDR3 is CASSRDGPNTEAFF. Written as DNA, the CDR3 is TGTGCCAGCAGCCGGGACGGTCCGAACACTGAAGCTTTCTTT. The V call is TRBV4-2, the J call TRBJ1-1, with D perhaps matching TRBD1 (5 bases). The CDR3 is made up of 14 amino acids. Germline CDR1 and CDR2: LGHNA and YNFKEQ. Deletions cut 4 bases from V and 1 base from J, with 10 bases between.

The chain joins TRBV20-1 to TRBJ2-4; possibly TRBD2 for D (6 bases). The CDR3 runs 14 residues. V lost 5 bases and J lost 4, with 15 bases in between. Germline loops: CDR1 DFQATT, CDR2 SNEGSKA (reference sequence). Here the CDR3 DNA reads TGCAGTGCTTACGGGACTGACGAGAAAAACATTCAGTACTTC. Translated: CSAYGTDEKNIQYF.

This chain connects TRBV20-1 to TRBJ2-1; TRBD1 is a possible D gene (6 bases). The CDR3 has 15 residues. The V and J ends lost 1 base and 6 bases respectively, with 16 bases between them. Germline CDR1 reads DFQATT; CDR2 reads SNEGSKA (reference sequence). CDR3 loop: CSARGGQGGGNEQFF. The CDR3 coding sequence is TGCAGTGCTAGAGGGGGGCAGGGTGGGGGCAATGAGCAGTTCTTC.

The J gene is TRBJ2-3, the V gene TRBV29-1, with D possibly being TRBD2 (6 bases). The CDR3 extends over 13 amino acids. V was trimmed by 5 bases and J by 5 bases, leaving 14 bases between them. Germline CDR1 reads SQVTM; CDR2 reads ANQGSEA. CDR3 in amino acids: CSVSREIGDTQYF. CDR3 DNA sequence: TGCAGCGTTTCCCGGGAGATTGGAGATACGCAGTATTTT.

In nucleotides, the CDR3 is TGTGCCTGGAGAGAAATCAGTGAGATGAACACTGAAGCTTTCTTT. It encodes CAWREISEMNTEAFF. This chain links TRBV30 with TRBJ1-1; D is undetermined. CDR3 size: 15 residues. Trimming cost V 3 bases and J 0 bases, with 14 bases left between them. CDR1 and CDR2 from the germline V gene are GTSNPN and SVGIG (reference sequence).

The V gene is TRBV7-2, the J gene TRBJ2-3, with TRBD1 as a possible D gene (6 bases). Trimming stripped 4 bases from V and 1 base from J, with 15 bases between. CDR1 SGHTA and CDR2 FQGNSA come from the germline V gene. CDR3 length equals 16 residues. The CDR3 sequence: CASSSTMAGGTDTQYF. CDR3 nucleotide sequence: TGTGCCAGCAGCTCGACGATGGCAGGGGGCACAGATACGCAGTATTTT.

The chain uses TRBV7-3 and TRBJ2-3; a possible D gene is TRBD2 (5 bases). Trimming pared 5 bases from V and 7 bases from J, leaving 13 bases between. The V gene's germline CDR1 is SGHTA and CDR2 FQGTGA. The CDR3 extends over 13 amino acids. The CDR3 here is CASSLDWENTQYF. The CDR3 DNA reads TGTGCCAGCAGCCTCGACTGGGAGAATACGCAGTATTTT.

This rearrangement joins TRBV20-1 to TRBJ2-7, with 7 bases identical to TRBD2. CDR3 length equals 13 residues. Trimming removed 8 bases from V and 3 bases from J; junction bases left unmatched: 10. Germline CDR1 and CDR2: DFQATT and SNEGSKA (reference sequence). The CDR3 protein is CSLGGLGFYEQYF. The CDR3 nucleotides read TGCAGTCTGGGAGGACTAGGATTCTACGAGCAGTACTTC.

The V gene is TRBV20-1, the J gene TRBJ2-5; 7 nucleotides match TRBD2. This CDR3 contains 14 residues. The J segment lost 5 bases and the V segment lost 6 bases, leaving 12 bases of the junction unmatched. Germline CDR1 reads DFQATT; CDR2 reads SNEGSKA (reference sequence). The CDR3 here is CSANGGEGLETQYF. CDR3 DNA sequence: TGCAGTGCCAATGGGGGGGAGGGCCTCGAGACCCAGTACTTC.

The chain combines TRBV20-1 with TRBJ2-1, with D perhaps TRBD2 (6 bases). The CDR3 length is 15 residues. V was clipped by 5 bases and J by 3 bases, with 17 bases between them. CDR1 is DFQATT and CDR2 is SNEGSKA in the germline V gene (reference sequence). The CDR3 region has the DNA TGCAGTGCTTTGGGACTCACCTGGTACTACAATGAGCAGTTCTTC. This translates into CSALGLTWYYNEQFF.

This chain links TRBV4-1 with TRBJ1-5; D gene ambiguous. V gave up 0 bases and J gave up 3 bases, with 9 bases separating them. The CDR3 is made up of 15 amino acids. CDR1 and CDR2 (germline): MGHRA, YSYEKL. Written as DNA, the CDR3 is TGCGCCAGCAGCCAAGACCCCAAGGTCAATCAGCCCCAGCATTTT. Translating gives CASSQDPKVNQPQHF.

J is TRBJ1-2 and V is TRBV30; 9 bases fit TRBD1. The CDR3 has 14 residues. With V trimmed by 0 bases and J by 8 bases, 7 bases remained unmatched. Germline V gene data show CDR1 as GTSNPN and CDR2 as SVGIG (reference sequence). The CDR3 region has the DNA TGTGCCTGGAGTGTACAGGGGGCGAATACCGGCTACACCTTC. It codes for CAWSVQGANTGYTF.

The gene calls are TRBV6-2 or TRBV6-3 and TRBJ2-1; D might be TRBD1 (6 bases). Deletions cut 1 base from V and 4 bases from J, with 11 bases between. The germline V gene encodes CDR1 MNHEY and CDR2 SVGEGT. This CDR3 region has 15 residues. CDR3 coding DNA: TGTGCCAGCAGTTACTGGACAGTCACTTACAATGAGCAGTTCTTC. This sequence encodes CASSYWTVTYNEQFF.